A selection of T cell receptor beta chains follows, all from one sample in a study of blood T cells in healthy people across ages. TCRdb reprocessed the 5' RACE reads via MiXCR and lists one record per CDR3 protein. The repertoire consists of fewer than 700,000 distinct CDR3 sequences, with around half occurring once and the leading ten covering roughly 24%. The specimen sequenced was blood. The receptors shown here come from a man older than 75 in good health. Each CDR3 is given with its conserved first and last residue. Fields, in order: D gene, J gene, clone size, V gene, CDR3 protein, CDR3 DNA. D genes are given only for firm matches. Only part of the rows carry a size: once, few, many, or a class if the clone is expanded.

.	TRBJ2-7	many	TRBV6-5	CASQGGPYEQYF	TGTGCCAGCCAGGGGGGTCCTTACGAGCAGTACTTC
.	TRBJ2-1	.	TRBV5-1	CASSLASLSYNGQFF	TGCGCCAGCAGCTTGGCTAGCCTCTCCTACAATGGGCAGTTCTTC
.	TRBJ2-7	.	TRBV29-1	CSFERGRTTGEQYF	TGCAGCTTCGAACGGGGGAGGACCACGGGAGAGCAGTACTTC
.	TRBJ2-5	few	TRBV27	CASRIGVAETQYF	TGTGCCAGCAGGATAGGGGTGGCGGAGACCCAGTACTTC
TRBD2	TRBJ2-7	few	TRBV7-2	CASSGTSGPLGEQYF	TGTGCCAGCAGCGGTACTAGCGGTCCCCTGGGGGAGCAGTACTTC
.	TRBJ2-7	few	TRBV3-1	CASSQGPRDREQYF	TGTGCCAGCAGCCAAGGCCCCAGGGATCGCGAGCAGTACTTC
.	TRBJ2-1	.	TRBV9	CASSVEASSNNEQFF	TGTGCCAGCAGCGTAGAGGCTAGCTCCAACAATGAGCAGTTCTTC
.	TRBJ1-4	.	TRBV10-1	CASSEGTATNEKLFF	TGCGCCAGCAGTGAGGGAACGGCAACTAATGAAAAACTGTTTTTT
.	TRBJ2-7	.	TRBV7-8	CASSYQISYEQYF	TGTGCCAGCAGCTATCAGATTTCCTACGAGCAGTACTTC
.	TRBJ1-2	many	TRBV3-1	CASSQDVRAGGYTF	TGTGCCAGCAGCCAAGATGTGAGGGCGGGGGGCTACACCTTC
TRBD2	TRBJ2-7	few	TRBV7-2	CASSQTSGGPRLAEQYF	TGTGCCAGCAGCCAAACTAGCGGGGGGCCACGGCTTGCCGAGCAGTACTTC
.	TRBJ2-7	.	TRBV12-3/TRBV12-4	CASSPLMRSSYNEQYF	TGTGCCAGCAGTCCCCTCATGAGGAGCTCCTACAATGAGCAGTACTTC
.	TRBJ2-1	.	TRBV6-1	CASSVAGAGIYNEQFF	TGTGCCAGCAGTGTCGCAGGGGCCGGAATCTACAATGAGCAGTTCTTC
TRBD1	TRBJ2-7	.	TRBV29-1	CSVAGPGGYEQYF	TGCAGCGTCGCTGGGCCAGGGGGCTACGAGCAGTACTTC
.	TRBJ1-4	few	TRBV4-3	CASSQEGAVNEKLFF	TGCGCCAGCAGCCAAGAGGGGGCCGTTAATGAAAAACTGTTTTTT
TRBD2	TRBJ2-7	.	TRBV9	CASSAGLGMYEQYF	TGTGCCAGCAGCGCCGGACTAGGGATGTACGAGCAGTACTTC
.	TRBJ1-2	few	TRBV30	CAWSGPNRNYGYTF	TGTGCCTGGAGCGGGCCAAATAGAAACTATGGCTACACCTTC
.	TRBJ2-5	few	TRBV14	CASSQLLAETQYF	TGTGCCAGCAGCCAACTTCTGGCAGAGACCCAGTACTTC
.	TRBJ1-2	.	TRBV20-1	CSALIYGYTF	TGCAGTGCTTTGATATATGGCTACACCTTC
TRBD1	TRBJ2-1	.	TRBV19	CASSIQGARNEQFF	TGTGCCAGTAGTATACAGGGGGCGCGAAATGAGCAGTTCTTC
TRBD1	TRBJ2-3	.	TRBV5-1	CASSLSGQGAADTQYF	TGCGCCAGCAGCCTGAGTGGACAGGGGGCCGCAGATACGCAGTATTTT
TRBD1	TRBJ1-6	.	TRBV20-1	CSVPARQGSSPLHF	TGCAGTGTACCTGCGCGACAGGGAAGTTCACCCCTCCACTTT
TRBD2	TRBJ2-7	few	TRBV20-1	CSAAGTSGFGDYEQYF	TGCAGTGCTGCCGGGACTAGCGGGTTCGGTGATTACGAGCAGTACTTC
TRBD2	TRBJ2-3	.	TRBV15	CATRVGAGVTDTQYF	TGTGCCACCAGAGTTGGAGCGGGGGTCACAGATACGCAGTATTTT
.	TRBJ2-5	.	TRBV12-3/TRBV12-4	CASSLATGATQYF	TGTGCCAGCAGTTTAGCGACTGGAGCGACCCAGTACTTC
TRBD1	TRBJ2-1	.	TRBV29-1	CSVGTGNYNEQFF	TGCAGCGTCGGGACAGGGAACTACAATGAGCAGTTCTTC
TRBD2	TRBJ2-7	few	TRBV6-6	CATYLRTSGRFEQYF	TGTGCCACCTATTTGCGGACTAGCGGGAGGTTTGAGCAGTACTTC
.	TRBJ1-1	.	TRBV5-1	CASSSTQLNTEAFF	TGCGCCAGCAGCTCTACCCAACTTAACACTGAAGCTTTCTTT
TRBD2	TRBJ2-7	many	TRBV6-6	CASSLRLAGGGSYEQYF	TGTGCCAGCAGTTTGAGACTAGCGGGGGGGGGTTCCTACGAGCAGTACTTC
.	TRBJ1-4	.	TRBV30	CARSMGREKLFF	TGTGCCCGCTCAATGGGTCGAGAAAAACTGTTTTTT
TRBD2	TRBJ2-2	.	TRBV12-3/TRBV12-4	CASSWRGAVGGELFF	TGTGCCAGCAGTTGGCGGGGGGCAGTCGGCGGGGAGCTGTTTTTT
.	TRBJ2-3	few	TRBV20-1	CSARLGGVSTDTQYF	TGCAGTGCTAGACTCGGCGGGGTTAGCACAGATACGCAGTATTTT
.	TRBJ1-2	.	TRBV12-3/TRBV12-4	CASSVAQANYGYTF	TGTGCCAGCAGTGTAGCCCAAGCTAACTATGGCTACACCTTC
.	TRBJ1-5	.	TRBV2	CASKGLGQGNQPQHF	TGTGCCAGCAAGGGGCTAGGGCAGGGTAATCAGCCCCAGCATTTT
.	TRBJ1-1	.	TRBV20-1	CSARGEWNTEAFF	TGCAGTGCAAGGGGTGAATGGAACACTGAAGCTTTCTTT
TRBD1	TRBJ2-7	many	TRBV6-6	CASSAPGTGVGEQYF	TGTGCCAGCAGTGCCCCCGGGACAGGGGTAGGGGAGCAGTACTTC
TRBD2	TRBJ2-2	.	TRBV7-3	CASSPYGTSGGAANTGELFF	TGTGCCAGCAGCCCATACGGGACTAGCGGGGGAGCCGCGAACACCGGGGAGCTGTTTTTT
.	TRBJ1-2	many	TRBV6-5	CASSRGRDGYTF	TGTGCCAGCAGTCGGGGGAGGGATGGCTACACCTTC
TRBD1	TRBJ2-1	few	TRBV4-3	CASSRGQGFGNEQFF	TGCGCCAGCAGCAGAGGACAGGGATTTGGTAATGAGCAGTTCTTC
.	TRBJ2-5	few	TRBV29-1	CSVDGRQETQYF	TGCAGCGTTGATGGGAGACAAGAGACCCAGTACTTC
.	TRBJ2-7	.	TRBV12-3/TRBV12-4	CASSLGAWREQYF	TGTGCCAGCAGTTTAGGCGCATGGCGCGAGCAGTACTTC
.	TRBJ1-6	.	TRBV7-9	CASSLVTTNSPLHF	TGTGCCAGCAGCTTGGTAACGACTAATTCACCCCTCCACTTT
.	TRBJ1-5	.	TRBV29-1	CSVKWGSNQPQHF	TGCAGCGTTAAGTGGGGGAGCAATCAGCCCCAGCATTTT
.	TRBJ1-3	.	TRBV7-2	CASSPGRQNTIYF	TGTGCCAGCAGCCCCGGACGTCAAAACACCATATATTTT
.	TRBJ1-6	.	TRBV25-1	CASSDGGVRAGSSPLHF	TGTGCCAGCAGTGATGGGGGGGTCAGGGCTGGGTCATCACCCCTCCACTTT
.	TRBJ2-4	many	TRBV7-9	CASSLVVGAKNIQYF	TGTGCCAGCAGCTTAGTAGTGGGGGCCAAAAACATTCAGTACTTC